This entry lists 28 T cell receptor beta chains sequenced from one sample in a study of Graves' ophthalmopathy and Graves' hyperthyroidism. RNA transcripts were the template, and TCR beta CDR3 regions were amplified from them. First-round RT-PCR with HTBI primers preceded a second-round multiplex PCR. Using its own MiXCR run on the multiplex PCR reads, TCRdb lists one record per CDR3 protein. The table lists some 1.1 million distinct CDR3 sequences, approximately 35% of them singletons. Input material: peripheral blood or thyroid tissue (not recorded which). The source is an adult man with Graves' hyperthyroidism.

The chain is built from TRBV15 and TRBJ2-7; D is uncertain. The CDR3 spans 13 residues. Trimming took off 0 bases at V and 6 bases at J, with 9 bases between the two ends. Germline-derived CDR1 and CDR2 are LNHNV and YYDKDF (reference sequence). CDR3 in amino acids: CATSRDVSAEQYF. CDR3 sequence (DNA): TGTGCCACCAGCAGAGATGTGAGTGCCGAGCAGTACTTC.

The chain combines TRBV7-2 with TRBJ2-7, with 8 bases lining up with TRBD1. The CDR3 has 16 residues. J gave up 6 bases and V 5 bases, and 15 bases lay outside the gene matches. In germline, CDR1 is SGHTA, CDR2 FQGNSA. CDR3 DNA: TGTGCCAGCAGCCCAGCCCCCACAGGGGGATCTGGCGAGCAGTACTTC. Its protein is CASSPAPTGGSGEQYF. Using reference TRBV7-2 and TRBJ2-7 for the parts outside the CDR3, the full variable domain is GAGVSQSPSNKVTEKGKDVELRCDPISGHTALYWYRQSLGQGLEFLIYFQGNSAPDKSGLPSDRFSAERTGGSVSTLTIQRTQQEDSAVYLCASSPAPTGGSGEQYFGPGTRLTVT.

The V gene is TRBV10-3, the J gene TRBJ2-7; D unresolved. CDR3 length: 12 amino acids. V was trimmed by 4 bases and J by 7 bases, leaving 11 bases between them. CDR1 and CDR2 (germline): ENHRY, SYGVKD. The CDR3 loop is CAISVSQHEQYF. The CDR3 DNA reads TGTGCCATCAGTGTGTCTCAGCATGAGCAGTACTTC.

This clonotype has more than one count but fewer than ten. The chain joins TRBV20-1 to TRBJ2-7; the match to TRBD2 covers 7 bases. Losses at the gene ends were 0 bases for V and 2 bases for J; bases not matched to a gene: 13. Germline loops: CDR1 DFQATT, CDR2 SNEGSKA (reference sequence). This CDR3 has 17 amino acids. The CDR3 region is CSARERRAGVTAYEQYF. CDR3 coding DNA: TGCAGTGCTAGAGAGAGGCGTGCGGGGGTGACAGCCTACGAGCAGTACTTC.

This clonotype was seen repeatedly, ten times or more. The chain couples TRBV7-3 to TRBJ1-2, with D possibly TRBD1 on 5 matching bases. In germline, CDR1 is SGHTA, CDR2 FQGTGA. The CDR3 length is 15 residues. The ends were cut back, 5 bases at V and 4 bases at J, with 17 bases in the middle. CDR3 coding DNA: TGTGCCAGCAGCCTAAGTGTGGGGGACCCCTATGGCTACACCTTC. Its protein product is CASSLSVGDPYGYTF.

This clonotype was detected many times. This sequence joins TRBV7-6 and TRBJ1-1; possibly TRBD1 for D (5 bases). The germline CDR1 and CDR2 sequences are SGHVS and FNYEAQ. The CDR3 totals 14 residues. V was pared by 1 base and J by 5 bases, with 11 bases between. CDR3 nucleotide sequence: TGTGCCAGCAGCTTAGGGAGGGGTTGGACTGAAGCTTTCTTT. As protein: CASSLGRGWTEAFF. Looking up the rest from reference TRBV7-6 and TRBJ1-1 gives the full variable domain: GAGVSQSPRYKVTKRGQDVALRCDPISGHVSLYWYRQALGQGPEFLTYFNYEAQQDKSGLPNDRFSAERPEGSISTLTIQRTEQRDSAMYRCASSLGRGWTEAFFGQGTRLTVV.

This clonotype has more than one count but fewer than ten. J is TRBJ2-2 and V is TRBV19, with 7 bases that match TRBD1. The CDR3 sequence is 14 residues long. Germline CDR1 LNHDA, CDR2 SQIVND (reference sequence). The V gene end was trimmed by 7 bases and the J gene end by 5 bases; junction bases not matched to a gene: 7. CDR3 in DNA: TGTGCCAGTAAACTACAGGGGCGGACCGGGGAGCTGTTTTTT. Its translation: CASKLQGRTGELFF.

The J gene is TRBJ1-5, the V gene TRBV4-1; D is ambiguous. This CDR3 has 15 residues. Germline lookup yields CDR1 MGHRA and CDR2 YSYEKL. Trimming pared 5 bases from V and 3 bases from J, leaving 14 bases between. The CDR3 DNA follows: TGCGCCAGCAGCTCCCACCGGGCCATCAATCAGCCCCAGCATTTT. Amino acid sequence: CASSSHRAINQPQHF.

V usage is TRBV5-4 and J usage is TRBJ2-2, with D perhaps TRBD1 or TRBD2 (6 bases each). The CDR3 contains 13 residues. The germline V gene encodes CDR1 SGHNT and CDR2 YYREEE (reference sequence). V lost 6 bases and J lost 7, with 13 bases in between. The CDR3: CASTKGGFGELFF. The CDR3 nucleotides are TGTGCCAGCACCAAGGGGGGTTTCGGGGAGCTGTTTTTT.

The chain joins TRBV7-2 to TRBJ2-7; tentatively, D is TRBD1 or TRBD2 (5 bases each). The CDR3 is made up of 13 amino acids. Between the trimmed V and J ends, which lost 5 bases and 7 bases, there was a span of 15 bases. Germline CDR1 reads SGHTA; CDR2 reads FQGNSA. CDR3 loop: CASSPGRPFEQYF. CDR3 coding DNA: TGTGCCAGCAGCCCGGGGCGCCCCTTTGAGCAGTACTTC.

This clonotype was detected a few times. The chain has TRBV6-5 and TRBJ1-1; D remains unclear. Germline loops: CDR1 MNHEY, CDR2 SVGAGI. Between the trimmed V and J ends, which lost 5 bases and 1 base, there was a span of 11 bases. CDR3 size: 14 residues. The CDR3 DNA is TGTGCCAGCAGTGAAGGCCAGAGGAACACTGAAGCTTTCTTT. Protein product: CASSEGQRNTEAFF.

This clonotype was detected ten times or more. This CDR3 is CASSLGGLAGVWETQYF. CDR3 DNA: TGTGCCAGCAGCTTAGGCGGGCTAGCGGGAGTCTGGGAGACCCAGTACTTC. V usage is TRBV7-9 and J usage is TRBJ2-5; 10 nucleotides match TRBD2. Germline lookup yields CDR1 SEHNR and CDR2 FQNEAQ (reference sequence). Trimming removed 1 base from V and 5 bases from J; junction bases left unmatched: 10. The CDR3 is made up of 17 amino acids. Combining the CDR3 with reference TRBV7-9 and TRBJ2-5 gives the whole variable domain DTGVSQNPRHKITKRGQNVTFRCDPISEHNRLYWYRQTLGQGPEFLTYFQNEAQLEKSRLLSDRFSAERPKGSFSTLEIQRTEQGDSAMYLCASSLGGLAGVWETQYFGPGTRLLVL.

This clonotype was seen many times. The chain combines TRBV5-5 with TRBJ1-2; a weak D match, TRBD1 (5 bases). Germline V gives CDR1 SGHKS, CDR2 YYEKEE (reference sequence). This CDR3 contains 14 residues. V was clipped by 2 bases and J by 4 bases, with 12 bases between them. The CDR3 loop reads CASSFWGNLYGYTF. Written as DNA, the CDR3 is TGTGCCAGCAGCTTTTGGGGGAACCTCTATGGCTACACCTTC.

Comment on this clonotype: This sequence may be a read error, since a much larger clone differs from it by one base. The V gene is TRBV20-1, the J gene TRBJ2-7; D call uncertain. CDR1 and CDR2 from the germline V gene are DFQATT and SNEGSKA (reference sequence). The CDR3 spans 15 residues. Trimming shortened V by 2 bases and J by 0 bases, and 14 bases separated the two germline ends. The CDR3 loop is CSARYITDSSYEQYF. CDR3 sequence (DNA): TGCAGTGCTAGATATATTACAGATAGCTCCTACGAGCAGTACTTC.

This clonotype was found many times. The CDR3 nucleotides read TGTGCCAGTACCATGGACGGCGGACGAAACACCATATATTTT. Its translation: CASTMDGGRNTIYF. This chain joins TRBV19 and TRBJ1-3; D remains ambiguous. Germline loops: CDR1 LNHDA, CDR2 SQIVND (reference sequence). The CDR3 covers 14 residues. V gave up 7 bases and J gave up 5 bases, with 15 bases separating them.

This chain joins TRBV9 and TRBJ1-3, with a weak D call TRBD1 (6 bases). Trimming pared 4 bases from V and 0 bases from J, leaving 17 bases between. Germline V gene lookup returns CDR1 SGDLS and CDR2 YYNGEE. The CDR3 spans 17 residues. The CDR3 reads CASSPRQVLLSGNTIYF. The CDR3 coding sequence is TGTGCCAGCAGCCCACGACAGGTACTCCTCTCTGGAAACACCATATATTTT.

As concerns this clonotype: A junction end diverges from the germline sequence, so it may reflect a read error. The V and J genes are TRBV10-3 and TRBJ1-2, with 8 bases aligning to TRBD1. The CDR3 has 14 amino acids. Germline V gene sequence: CDR1 ENHRY, CDR2 SYGVKD. CDR3 residues: CAISQGQAGYGYTF. CDR3 coding DNA: TGTGCGATCAGCCAGGGACAGGCGGGCTATGGCTACACCTTC.

The rearrangement joins TRBV28 to TRBJ2-7; D is tentatively TRBD1 or TRBD2 (5 bases each). The CDR3 sequence is 12 residues long. Germline V gives CDR1 MDHEN, CDR2 SYDVKM. V lost 5 bases to trimming and J lost 10 bases, with 15 bases between them. CDR3 region: CASSPRVGDQYF. CDR3 coding DNA: TGTGCCAGCAGTCCACGTGTGGGGGACCAGTACTTC.

This clonotype was counted ten times or more. J is TRBJ2-7 and V is TRBV4-3, with TRBD1 as a possible D gene (6 bases). V lost 2 bases to trimming and J lost 2 bases, with 7 bases between them. The germline CDR1 and CDR2 sequences are LGHNA and YSLEER. There are 13 residues in the CDR3. CDR3 bases: TGCGCCAGCAGCCAAAGGACAGCCTACGAGCAGTACTTC. It translates to CASSQRTAYEQYF.

The chain links TRBV10-3 to TRBJ1-1, with 8 nucleotides matching TRBD1. The CDR3 runs to 16 residues. From germline, CDR1 is ENHRY and CDR2 SYGVKD. V lost 10 bases to trimming and J lost 5 bases; unmatched junction nucleotides: 18. The CDR3 here is CASTVDRGYTRTEAFF. The CDR3 DNA follows: TGTGCCAGCACCGTCGACAGGGGATACACCAGGACTGAAGCTTTCTTT.

With respect to this clonotype: This CDR3 fails to terminate in the conserved phenylalanine or tryptophan, so it likely reflects a read error. The limits of the CDR3 on the DNA are not certain, so only TCRdb's listed CDR3 is given. The chain links TRBV10-3 to TRBJ1-1; TRBD1, the D gene given by the table, was not confirmed from the DNA. The CDR3 contains 8 residues when both ends are counted. Germline-derived CDR1 and CDR2 are ENHRY and SYGVKD. The CDR3 protein is CAIKKGEP.

This clonotype was picked up many times. The rearrangement links TRBV5-1 to TRBJ2-2; D uncertain. V shed 0 bases and J shed 4 bases, with 10 bases lying between them. CDR3 length: 15 amino acids. Germline values: CDR1 SGHRS, CDR2 YFSETQ. CDR3 amino acids: CASSLGLLFTGELFF. The CDR3 DNA follows: TGCGCCAGCAGCTTGGGCCTACTCTTCACCGGGGAGCTGTTTTTT.

In this sample, this clonotype turned up many times. The chain recombines TRBV29-1 with TRBJ2-5, with D possibly TRBD1 on 6 matching bases. The ends were cut back, 7 bases at V and 5 bases at J, with 11 bases in the middle. Germline values: CDR1 SQVTM, CDR2 ANQGSEA. The CDR3 covers 11 residues. The DNA of the CDR3 is TGCAGCGCCGAGGGGGATGAGACCCAGTACTTC. It specifies CSAEGDETQYF.

Worth noting for this clonotype: Being one base from a much bigger clone, this may be a read error. The chain couples TRBV19 to TRBJ1-2; D is unclear. This CDR3 has 13 amino acids. The V gene's germline CDR1 is LNHDA and CDR2 SQIVND (reference sequence). The V gene lost 6 bases and the J gene lost 3 bases, with 11 bases spanning the gap. The CDR3 spells CASSRCQDYGYTF. DNA for the CDR3: TGTGCCAGTAGCCGGTGTCAGGACTATGGCTACACCTTC.

In its sample, this clonotype was seen many times. The chain has TRBV7-8 and TRBJ1-3; D unclear. CDR1 SGHVS and CDR2 FQNEAQ come from the germline V gene. V was cut by 3 bases and J by 0 bases, with 12 bases left in between. The CDR3 covers 16 residues. CDR3 nucleotide sequence: TGTGCCAGCAGCTTCCTTGGAGTGAGCTCTGGAAACACCATATATTTT. It codes for CASSFLGVSSGNTIYF. The variable domain in full, with the rest retrieved from reference TRBV7-8 and TRBJ1-3, is GAGVSQSPRYKVAKRGQDVALRCDPISGHVSLFWYQQALGQGPEFLTYFQNEAQLDKSGLPSDRFFAERPEGSVSTLKIQRTQQEDSAVYLCASSFLGVSSGNTIYFGEGSWLTVV.

This clonotype has ten or more counts. The chain employs TRBV7-6 and TRBJ1-2, with TRBD1 identical over 9 bases. Trimming took 5 bases from V and 3 from J; bases not matched to a gene: 10. CDR3 size: 16 residues. CDR1 is SGHVS and CDR2 is FNYEAQ in the germline V gene. The CDR3 loop is CASSPDRGGIHYGYTF. CDR3 nucleotide sequence: TGTGCCAGCAGCCCCGACAGGGGGGGGATTCACTATGGCTACACCTTC. Full variable domain (missing parts from reference TRBV7-6 and TRBJ1-2): GAGVSQSPRYKVTKRGQDVALRCDPISGHVSLYWYRQALGQGPEFLTYFNYEAQQDKSGLPNDRFSAERPEGSISTLTIQRTEQRDSAMYRCASSPDRGGIHYGYTFGSGTRLTVV.

This clonotype was observed once. The rearrangement joins TRBV10-2 to TRBJ1-6; D uncertain. V lost 7 bases and J 9 bases, leaving 7 bases between the germline ends. Germline V gene data show CDR1 as WSHSY and CDR2 as SAAADI. The CDR3 is 11 amino acids. CDR3 residues: CASTNISPLHF. The CDR3 DNA sequence: TGCGCCAGCACCAATATTTCACCCCTCCACTTT.

Note on this clonotype: With a much larger clone just one base away, this may be a read error. The chain links TRBV19 to TRBJ1-2; no firm D call. V lost 7 bases to trimming and J lost 1 base, with 13 bases between them. Looked up from germline, CDR1 is LNHDA and CDR2 is SQIVND (reference sequence). This CDR3 has 14 residues. This CDR3 reads CASTEARVNYGYTF. The CDR3 coding sequence is TGTGCCAGTACCGAAGCTCGGGTTAACTATGGCTACACCTTC.